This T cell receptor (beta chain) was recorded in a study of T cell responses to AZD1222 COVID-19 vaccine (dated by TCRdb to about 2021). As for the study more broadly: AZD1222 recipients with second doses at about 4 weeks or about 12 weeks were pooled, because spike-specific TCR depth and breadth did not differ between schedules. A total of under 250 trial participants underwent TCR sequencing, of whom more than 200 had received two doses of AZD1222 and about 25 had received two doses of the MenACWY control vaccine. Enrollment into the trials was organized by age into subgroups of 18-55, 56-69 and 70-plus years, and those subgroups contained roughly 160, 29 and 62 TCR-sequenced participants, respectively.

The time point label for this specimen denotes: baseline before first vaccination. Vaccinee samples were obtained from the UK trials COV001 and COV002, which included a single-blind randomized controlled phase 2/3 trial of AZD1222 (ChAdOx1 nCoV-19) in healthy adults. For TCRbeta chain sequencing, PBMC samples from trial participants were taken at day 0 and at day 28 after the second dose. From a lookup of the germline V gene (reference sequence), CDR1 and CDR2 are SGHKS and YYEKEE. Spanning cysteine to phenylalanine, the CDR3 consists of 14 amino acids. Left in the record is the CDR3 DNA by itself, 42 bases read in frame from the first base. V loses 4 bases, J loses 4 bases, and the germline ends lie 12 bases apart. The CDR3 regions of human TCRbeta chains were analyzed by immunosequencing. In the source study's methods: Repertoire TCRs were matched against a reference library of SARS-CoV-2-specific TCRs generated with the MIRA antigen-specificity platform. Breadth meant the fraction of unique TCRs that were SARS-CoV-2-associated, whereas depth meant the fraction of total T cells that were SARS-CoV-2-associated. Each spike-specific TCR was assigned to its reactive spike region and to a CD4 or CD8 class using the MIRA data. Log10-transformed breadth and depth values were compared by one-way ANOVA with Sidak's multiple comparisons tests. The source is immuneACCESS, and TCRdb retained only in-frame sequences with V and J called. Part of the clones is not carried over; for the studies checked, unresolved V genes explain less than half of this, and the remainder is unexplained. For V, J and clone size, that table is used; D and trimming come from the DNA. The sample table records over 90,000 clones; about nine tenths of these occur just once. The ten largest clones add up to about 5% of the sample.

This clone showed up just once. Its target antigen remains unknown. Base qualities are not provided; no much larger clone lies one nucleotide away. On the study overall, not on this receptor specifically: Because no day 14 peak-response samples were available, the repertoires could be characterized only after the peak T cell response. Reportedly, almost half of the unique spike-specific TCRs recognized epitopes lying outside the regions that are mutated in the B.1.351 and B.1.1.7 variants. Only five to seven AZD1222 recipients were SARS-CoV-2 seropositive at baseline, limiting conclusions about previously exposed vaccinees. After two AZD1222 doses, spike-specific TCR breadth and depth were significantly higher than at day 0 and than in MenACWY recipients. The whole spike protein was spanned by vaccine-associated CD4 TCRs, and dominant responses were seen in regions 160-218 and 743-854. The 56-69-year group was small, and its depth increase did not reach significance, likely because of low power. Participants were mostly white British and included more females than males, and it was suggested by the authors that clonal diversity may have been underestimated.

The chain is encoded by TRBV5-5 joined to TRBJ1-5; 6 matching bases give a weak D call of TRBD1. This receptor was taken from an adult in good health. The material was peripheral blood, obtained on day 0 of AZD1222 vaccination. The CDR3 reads CASSPRTANQPQHF. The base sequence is TGTGCCAGCAGCCCTCGGACAGCAAATCAGCCCCAGCATTTT.